This paragraph reports one TCR beta chain. The length of the CDR3 is 16 residues. The J segment lost 0 bases and the V segment lost 5 bases, leaving 4 bases of the junction unmatched. Germline loops: CDR1 SEHNR, CDR2 FQNEAQ (reference sequence). The protocol was immunoSEQ multiplex PCR, while the TCRdb copy is restricted to in-frame clones and leaves out a portion. The sample has over 60,000 clones; 75% to 95% are singletons. The entry originates in a study of T cell changes during pregnancy in multiple sclerosis. This receptor was taken from a female donor in good health, enrolled as a control in a pregnancy study. Here the sequenced sample was peripheral blood, taken in the third trimester of pregnancy. This chain connects TRBV7-9 to TRBJ2-3; 11 nucleotides align to TRBD1. The CDR3 DNA reads as TGTGCCAGCAGCATTGGGACAGGGGGAAGCACAGATACGCAGTATTTT. Its translation is CASSIGTGGSTDTQYF.